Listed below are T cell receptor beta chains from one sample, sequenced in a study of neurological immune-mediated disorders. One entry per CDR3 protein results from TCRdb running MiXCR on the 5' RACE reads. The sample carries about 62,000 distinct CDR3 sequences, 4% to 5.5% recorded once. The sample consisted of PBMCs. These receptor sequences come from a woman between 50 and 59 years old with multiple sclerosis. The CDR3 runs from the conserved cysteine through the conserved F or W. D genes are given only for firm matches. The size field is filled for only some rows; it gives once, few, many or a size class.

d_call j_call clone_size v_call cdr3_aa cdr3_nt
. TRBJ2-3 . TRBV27 CASSLLTSGFTDTQYF TGTGCCAGCAGTTTATTGACGAGCGGATTCACAGATACGCAGTATTTT
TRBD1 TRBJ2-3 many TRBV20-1 CSAGDRVWGDTQYF TGCAGTGCGGGGGACAGGGTGTGGGGAGATACGCAGTATTTT
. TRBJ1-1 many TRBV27 CASSLSRQLNTEAFF TGTGCCAGCAGTTTATCGCGGCAGTTGAACACTGAAGCTTTCTTT
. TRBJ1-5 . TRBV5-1 CASSPEGVSNQPQNF TGCGCCAGCAGCCCTGAAGGGGTTAGCAATCAGCCCCAGAATTTT
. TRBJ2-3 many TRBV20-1 CSAGISGSTDTQYF TGCAGTGCGGGGATTAGCGGTAGCACAGATACGCAGTATTTT
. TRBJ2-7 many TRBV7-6 CASSPQPSYEQYF TGTGCCAGCAGCCCACAGCCTTCCTACGAGCAGTACTTC
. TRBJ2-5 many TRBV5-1 CASSLVPGEQTQYF TGCGCCAGCAGCTTGGTCCCCGGGGAGCAGACCCAGTACTTC
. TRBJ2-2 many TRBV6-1 CASSEVSTGELFF TGTGCCAGCAGTGAAGTGTCCACCGGGGAGCTGTTTTTT
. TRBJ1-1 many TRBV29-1 CSVEQSMNTEAFF TGCAGCGTTGAACAGTCAATGAACACTGAAGCTTTCTTT
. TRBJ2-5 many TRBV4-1 CASSQDRTEPGETQYF TGCGCCAGCAGCCAAGATCGGACGGAACCGGGGGAGACCCAGTACTTC
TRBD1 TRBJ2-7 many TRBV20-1 CSASGTRDRGIPYEQYF TGCAGTGCTAGCGGGACGAGGGACAGGGGGATTCCCTACGAGCAGTACTTC